The clone carrying this T cell receptor (beta chain) was picked up many times. Other DNA variants within this sample encode the same CDR3. Healthy adults negative for HIV, lacking recent acute infections or vaccinations, served as donors. Each unsorted sample relied on roughly 90 million PBMCs as its source of genomic DNA. Each cell subset's genomic DNA was divided evenly among several immunoSEQ plates. The data were produced by immunoSEQ multiplex PCR, yet TCRdb's version contains in-frame clones alone and is incomplete. The sample yields 470,000 or so clones, 70% to 80% seen once. This sample was taken from a study of shared clonotypes between healthy human individuals. Germline V gene sequence: CDR1 MDHEN, CDR2 SYDVKM. V was pared by 4 bases and J by 0 bases, with 7 bases between. The CDR3 runs 13 residues.

The origin of this receptor is a woman between 40 and 55 years old in good health. Some clones in this sample may be carry-over from other donors' samples. This rearrangement joins TRBV28 to TRBJ2-7, with D unresolved. Sequencing was performed on PBMCs. This CDR3 is CASSSPSSYEQYF. The CDR3 bases are TGTGCCAGCAGTTCCCCCAGCTCCTACGAGCAGTACTTC.